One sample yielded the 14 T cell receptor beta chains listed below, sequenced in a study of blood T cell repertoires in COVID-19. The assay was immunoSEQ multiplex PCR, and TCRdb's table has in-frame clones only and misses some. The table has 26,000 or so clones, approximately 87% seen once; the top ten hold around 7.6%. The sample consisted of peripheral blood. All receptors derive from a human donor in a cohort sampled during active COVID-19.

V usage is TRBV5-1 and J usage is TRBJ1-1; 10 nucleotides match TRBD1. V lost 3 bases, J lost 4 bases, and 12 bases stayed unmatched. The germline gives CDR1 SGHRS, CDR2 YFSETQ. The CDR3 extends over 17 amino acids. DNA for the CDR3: TGCGCCAGCAGCTCGGGACAGGGGCTGTTACGTGGCACTGAAGCTTTCTTT. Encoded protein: CASSSGQGLLRGTEAFF.

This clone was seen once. This chain's CDR3 is CASKGQVSDTQYF. Written as DNA, the CDR3 is TGTGCCAGTAAAGGACAGGTTTCAGATACGCAGTATTTT. The rearrangement uses TRBV19 and TRBJ2-3, with TRBD1 identical over 7 bases. Germline V gene sequence: CDR1 LNHDA, CDR2 SQIVND (reference sequence). The CDR3 sequence is 13 residues long. Trimming took 7 bases from V and 4 from J; bases not matched to a gene: 5.

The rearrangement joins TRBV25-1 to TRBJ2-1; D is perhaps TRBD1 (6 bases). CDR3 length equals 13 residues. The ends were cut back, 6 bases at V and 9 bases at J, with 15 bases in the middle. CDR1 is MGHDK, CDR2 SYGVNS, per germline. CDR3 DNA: TGTGCCAGCAGGGAAACCGGGACAAGTGAGCAGTTCTTC. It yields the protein CASRETGTSEQFF.

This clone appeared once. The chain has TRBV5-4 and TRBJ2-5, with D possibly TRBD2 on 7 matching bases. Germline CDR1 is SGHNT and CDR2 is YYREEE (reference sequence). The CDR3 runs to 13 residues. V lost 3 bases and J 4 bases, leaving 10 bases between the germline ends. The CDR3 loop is CASSSGGRETQYF. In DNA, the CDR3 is TGTGCCAGCAGCTCGGGGGGCCGAGAGACCCAGTACTTC.

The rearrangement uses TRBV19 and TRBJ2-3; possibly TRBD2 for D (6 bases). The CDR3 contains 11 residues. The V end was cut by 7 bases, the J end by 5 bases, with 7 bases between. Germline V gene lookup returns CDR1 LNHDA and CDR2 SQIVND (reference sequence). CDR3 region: CASTGVDTQYF. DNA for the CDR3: TGTGCCAGTACGGGGGTAGATACGCAGTATTTT.

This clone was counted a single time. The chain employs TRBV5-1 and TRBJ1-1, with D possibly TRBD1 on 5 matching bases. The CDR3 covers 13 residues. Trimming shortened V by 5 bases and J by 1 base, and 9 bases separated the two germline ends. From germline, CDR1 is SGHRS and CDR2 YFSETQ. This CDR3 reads CASRLTGNTEAFF. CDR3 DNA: TGCGCCAGCAGACTCACAGGGAACACTGAAGCTTTCTTT.

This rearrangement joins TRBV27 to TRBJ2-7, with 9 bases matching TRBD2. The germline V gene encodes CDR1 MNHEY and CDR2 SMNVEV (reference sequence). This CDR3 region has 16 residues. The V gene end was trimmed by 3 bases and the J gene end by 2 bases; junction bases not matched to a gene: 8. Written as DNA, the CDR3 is TGTGCCAGCAGTTTCGTGCCGACTAGCGGCACCTACGAGCAGTACTTC. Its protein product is CASSFVPTSGTYEQYF.

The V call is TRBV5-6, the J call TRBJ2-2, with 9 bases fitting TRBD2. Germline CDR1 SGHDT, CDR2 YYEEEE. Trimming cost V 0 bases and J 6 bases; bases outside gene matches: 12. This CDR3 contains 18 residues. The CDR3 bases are TGTGCCAGCAGCTTGGTAGGGACTCGCGGGGGGGCCTCCGGGGAGCTGTTTTTT. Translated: CASSLVGTRGGASGELFF.

CDR3 in DNA: TGTGCCACCTCGGTCAGGATGAACACTGAAGCTTTCTTT. This translates into CATSVRMNTEAFF. V is TRBV15 and J is TRBJ1-1, with D unclear. The CDR3 has 13 amino acids. Trimming took off 8 bases at V and 0 bases at J, with 10 bases between the two ends. Germline-derived CDR1 and CDR2 are LNHNV and YYDKDF (reference sequence).

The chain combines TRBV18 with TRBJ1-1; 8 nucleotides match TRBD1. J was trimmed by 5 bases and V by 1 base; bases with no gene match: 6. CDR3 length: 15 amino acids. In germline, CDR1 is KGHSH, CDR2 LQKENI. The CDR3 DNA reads TGTGCCAGCTCACCACTGGACAGGGTAGAGACTGAAGCTTTCTTT. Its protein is CASSPLDRVETEAFF.

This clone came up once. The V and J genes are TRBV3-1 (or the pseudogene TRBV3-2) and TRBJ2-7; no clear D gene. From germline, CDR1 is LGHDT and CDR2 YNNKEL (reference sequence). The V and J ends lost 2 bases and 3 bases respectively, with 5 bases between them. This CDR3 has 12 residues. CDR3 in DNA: TGTGCCAGCAGCCAAACTTTCTACGAGCAGTACTTC. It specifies CASSQTFYEQYF.

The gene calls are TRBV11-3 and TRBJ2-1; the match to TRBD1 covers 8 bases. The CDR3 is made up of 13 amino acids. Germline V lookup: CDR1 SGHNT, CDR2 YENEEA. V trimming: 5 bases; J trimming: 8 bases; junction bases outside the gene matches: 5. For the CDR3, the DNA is TGTGCCAGCAGCCGTGGACAGGGCCATGAGCAGTTCTTC. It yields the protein CASSRGQGHEQFF.

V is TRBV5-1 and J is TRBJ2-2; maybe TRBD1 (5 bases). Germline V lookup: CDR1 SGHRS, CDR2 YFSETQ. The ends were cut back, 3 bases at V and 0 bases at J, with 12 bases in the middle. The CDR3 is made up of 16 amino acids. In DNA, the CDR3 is TGCGCCAGCAGCTCAGTCGGACAACCGAACACCGGGGAGCTGTTTTTT. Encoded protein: CASSSVGQPNTGELFF. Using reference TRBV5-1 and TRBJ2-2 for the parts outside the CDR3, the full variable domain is KAGVTQTPRYLIKTRGQQVTLSCSPISGHRSVSWYQQTPGQGLQFLFEYFSETQRNKGNFPGRFSGRQFSNSRSEMNVSTLELGDSALYLCASSSVGQPNTGELFFGEGSRLTVL.

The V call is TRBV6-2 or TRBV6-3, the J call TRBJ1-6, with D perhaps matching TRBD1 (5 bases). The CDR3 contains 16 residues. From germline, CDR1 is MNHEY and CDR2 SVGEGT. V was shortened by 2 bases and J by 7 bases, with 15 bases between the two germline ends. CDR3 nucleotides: TGTGCCAGCAGTTACGGACGCAAGGGGTCCAATTCACCCCTCCACTTT. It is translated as CASSYGRKGSNSPLHF.